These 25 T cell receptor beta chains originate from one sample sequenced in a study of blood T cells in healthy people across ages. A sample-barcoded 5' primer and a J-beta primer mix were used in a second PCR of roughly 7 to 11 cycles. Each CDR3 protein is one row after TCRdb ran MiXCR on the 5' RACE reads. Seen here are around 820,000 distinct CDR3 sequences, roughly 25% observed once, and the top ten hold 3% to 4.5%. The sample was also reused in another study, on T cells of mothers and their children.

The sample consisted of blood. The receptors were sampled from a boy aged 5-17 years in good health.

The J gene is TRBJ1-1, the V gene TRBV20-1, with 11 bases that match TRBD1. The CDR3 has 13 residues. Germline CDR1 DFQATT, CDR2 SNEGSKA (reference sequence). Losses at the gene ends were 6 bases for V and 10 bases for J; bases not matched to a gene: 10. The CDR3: CSAERDRGSSAFF. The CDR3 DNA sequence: TGCAGTGCGGAGCGGGACAGGGGGTCTTCAGCTTTCTTT.

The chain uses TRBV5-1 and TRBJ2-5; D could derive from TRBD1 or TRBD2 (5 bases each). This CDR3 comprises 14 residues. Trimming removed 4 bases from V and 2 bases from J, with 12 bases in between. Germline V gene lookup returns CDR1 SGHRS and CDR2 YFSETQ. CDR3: CASSRGRAQETQYF. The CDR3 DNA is TGCGCCAGCAGCAGGGGACGGGCGCAAGAGACCCAGTACTTC.

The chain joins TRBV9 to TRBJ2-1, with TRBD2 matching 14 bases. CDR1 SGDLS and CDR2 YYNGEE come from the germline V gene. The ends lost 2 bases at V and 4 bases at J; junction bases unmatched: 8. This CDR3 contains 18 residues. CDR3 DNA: TGTGCCAGCAGCGTCGACGTCAGGACTAGCGGGAGGTACAATGAGCAGTTCTTC. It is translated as CASSVDVRTSGRYNEQFF.

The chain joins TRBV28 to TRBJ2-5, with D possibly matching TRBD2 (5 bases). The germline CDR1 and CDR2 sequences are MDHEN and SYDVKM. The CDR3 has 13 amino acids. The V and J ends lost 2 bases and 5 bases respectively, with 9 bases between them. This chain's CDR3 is CASSLIGIETQYF. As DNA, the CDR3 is TGTGCCAGCAGTTTAATCGGGATCGAGACCCAGTACTTC.

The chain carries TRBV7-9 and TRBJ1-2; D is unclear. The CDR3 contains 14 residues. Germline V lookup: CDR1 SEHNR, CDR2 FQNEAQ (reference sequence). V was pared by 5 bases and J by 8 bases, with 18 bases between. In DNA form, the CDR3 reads TGTGCCAGCAGCCGAGAAGGTTGGGAAGAGGGCTACACCTTC. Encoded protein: CASSREGWEEGYTF.

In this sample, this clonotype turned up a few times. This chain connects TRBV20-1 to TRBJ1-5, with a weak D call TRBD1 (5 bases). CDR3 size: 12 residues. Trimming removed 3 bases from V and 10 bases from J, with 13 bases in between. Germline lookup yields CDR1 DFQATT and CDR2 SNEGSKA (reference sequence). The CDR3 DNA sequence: TGCAGTGCTAGGCCAGGGCATTCCCCCCAGCATTTT. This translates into CSARPGHSPQHF.

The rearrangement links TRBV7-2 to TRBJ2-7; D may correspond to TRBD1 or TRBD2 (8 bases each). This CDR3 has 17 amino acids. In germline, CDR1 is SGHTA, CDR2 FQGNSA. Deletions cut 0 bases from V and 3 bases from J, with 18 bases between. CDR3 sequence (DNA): TGTGCCAGCAGCTTAGCGCGGGGGGACAGGTGGTTCTACGAGCAGTACTTC. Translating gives CASSLARGDRWFYEQYF.

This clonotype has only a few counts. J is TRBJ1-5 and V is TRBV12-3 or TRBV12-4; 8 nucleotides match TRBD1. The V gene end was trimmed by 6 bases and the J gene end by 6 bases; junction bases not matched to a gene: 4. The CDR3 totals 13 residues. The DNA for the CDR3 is TGTGCCAGCAGCCCAGGGGGCTTTCAGCCCCAGCATTTT. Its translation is CASSPGGFQPQHF.

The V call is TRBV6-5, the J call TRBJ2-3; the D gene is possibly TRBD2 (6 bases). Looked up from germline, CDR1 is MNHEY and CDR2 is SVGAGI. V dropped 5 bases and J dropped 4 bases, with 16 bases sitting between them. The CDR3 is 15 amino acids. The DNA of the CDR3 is TGTGCCAGCAGTGACCTTAGCGGAGATCCAGATACGCAGTATTTT. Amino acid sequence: CASSDLSGDPDTQYF.

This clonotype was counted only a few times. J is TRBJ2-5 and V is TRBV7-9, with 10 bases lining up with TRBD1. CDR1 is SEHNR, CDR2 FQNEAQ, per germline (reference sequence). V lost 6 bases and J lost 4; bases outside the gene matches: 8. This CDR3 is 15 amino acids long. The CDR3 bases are TGTGCCAGCAGTGTCCGGGACAGGGGTCGAGAGACCCAGTACTTC. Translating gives CASSVRDRGRETQYF.

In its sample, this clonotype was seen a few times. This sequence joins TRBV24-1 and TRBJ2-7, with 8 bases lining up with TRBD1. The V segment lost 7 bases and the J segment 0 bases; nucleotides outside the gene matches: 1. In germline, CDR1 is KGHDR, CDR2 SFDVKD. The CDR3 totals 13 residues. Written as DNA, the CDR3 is TGTGCCACCAGGGGGACAGGCTCCTACGAGCAGTACTTC. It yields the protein CATRGTGSYEQYF.

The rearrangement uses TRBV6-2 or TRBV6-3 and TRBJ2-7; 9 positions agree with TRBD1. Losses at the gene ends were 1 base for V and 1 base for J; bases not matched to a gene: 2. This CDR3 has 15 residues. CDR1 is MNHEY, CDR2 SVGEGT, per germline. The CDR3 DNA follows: TGTGCCAGCAGTTACTGGGACAGGGCATCCTACGAGCAGTACTTC. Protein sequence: CASSYWDRASYEQYF.

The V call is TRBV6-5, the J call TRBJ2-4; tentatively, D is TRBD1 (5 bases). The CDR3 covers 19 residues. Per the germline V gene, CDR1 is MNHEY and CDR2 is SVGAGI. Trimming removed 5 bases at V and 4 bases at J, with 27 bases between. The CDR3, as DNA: TGTGCCAGCAGTCCCATGGTTGTTGACAGCCCCCAATCTAAAAACATTCAGTACTTC. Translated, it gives CASSPMVVDSPQSKNIQYF.

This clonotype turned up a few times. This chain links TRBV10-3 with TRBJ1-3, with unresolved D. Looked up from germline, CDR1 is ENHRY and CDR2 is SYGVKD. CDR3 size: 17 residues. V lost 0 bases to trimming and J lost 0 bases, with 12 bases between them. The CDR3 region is CAISESGRNNSGNTIYF. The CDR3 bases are TGTGCCATCAGTGAGTCAGGCCGGAATAACTCTGGAAACACCATATATTTT.

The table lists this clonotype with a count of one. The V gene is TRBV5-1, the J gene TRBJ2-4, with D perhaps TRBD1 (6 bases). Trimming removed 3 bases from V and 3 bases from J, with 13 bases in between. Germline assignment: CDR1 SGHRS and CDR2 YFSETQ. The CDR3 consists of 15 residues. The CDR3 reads CASSWTESGKNIQYF. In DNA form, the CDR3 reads TGCGCCAGCAGCTGGACAGAATCTGGCAAAAACATTCAGTACTTC.

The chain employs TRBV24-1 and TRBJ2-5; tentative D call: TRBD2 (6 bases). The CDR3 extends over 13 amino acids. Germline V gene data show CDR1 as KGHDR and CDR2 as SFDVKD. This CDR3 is CAFPAKGRETQYF. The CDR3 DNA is TGTGCTTTCCCGGCCAAGGGGAGGGAGACCCAGTACTTC.

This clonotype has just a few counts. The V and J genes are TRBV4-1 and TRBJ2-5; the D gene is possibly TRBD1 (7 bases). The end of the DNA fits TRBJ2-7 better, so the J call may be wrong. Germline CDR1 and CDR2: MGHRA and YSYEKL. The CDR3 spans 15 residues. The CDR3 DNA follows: TGCGCCAGCAGCCAAGTAGGCGGAGGGGGCGACGAGCAGTACTTC. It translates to CASSQVGGGGDEQYF.

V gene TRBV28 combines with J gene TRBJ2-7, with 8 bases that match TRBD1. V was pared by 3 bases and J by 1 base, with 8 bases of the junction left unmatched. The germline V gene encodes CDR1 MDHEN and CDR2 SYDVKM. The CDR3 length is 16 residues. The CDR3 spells CASSLGAGGISYEQYF. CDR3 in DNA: TGTGCCAGCAGTTTGGGCGCAGGGGGCATATCCTACGAGCAGTACTTC.

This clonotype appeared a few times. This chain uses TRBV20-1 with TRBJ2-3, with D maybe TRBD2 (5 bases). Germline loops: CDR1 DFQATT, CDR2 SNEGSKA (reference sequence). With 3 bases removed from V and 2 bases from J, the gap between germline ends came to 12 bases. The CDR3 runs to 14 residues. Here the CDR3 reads CSASWTGPTDTQYF. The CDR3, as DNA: TGCAGTGCTAGCTGGACTGGACCCACAGATACGCAGTATTTT.

For the CDR3, the DNA is TGTGCCAGCCGGTTCAGAATATCTGGGGCCAACGTCCTGACTTTC. Translation: CASRFRISGANVLTF. The rearrangement uses TRBV2 and TRBJ2-6; D is ambiguous. Germline values: CDR1 SNHLY, CDR2 FYNNEI. This CDR3 is 15 amino acids long. V was clipped by 8 bases and J by 1 base, with 12 bases between them.

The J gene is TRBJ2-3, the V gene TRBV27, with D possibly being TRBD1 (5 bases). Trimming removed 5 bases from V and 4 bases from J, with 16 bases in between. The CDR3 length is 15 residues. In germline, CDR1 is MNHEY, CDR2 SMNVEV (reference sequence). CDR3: CASSRTGGLADTQYF. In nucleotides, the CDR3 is TGTGCCAGCAGTCGAACAGGCGGTTTGGCAGATACGCAGTATTTT.

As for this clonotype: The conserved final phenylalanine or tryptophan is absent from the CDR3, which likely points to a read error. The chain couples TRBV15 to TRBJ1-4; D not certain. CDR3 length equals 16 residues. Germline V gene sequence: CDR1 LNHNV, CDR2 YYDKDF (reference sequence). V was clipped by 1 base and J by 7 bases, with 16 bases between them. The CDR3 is CATSRVVKGTVEKLFP. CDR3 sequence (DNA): TGTGCCACCAGCAGAGTGGTTAAGGGAACGGTTGAAAAACTGTTTCCT.

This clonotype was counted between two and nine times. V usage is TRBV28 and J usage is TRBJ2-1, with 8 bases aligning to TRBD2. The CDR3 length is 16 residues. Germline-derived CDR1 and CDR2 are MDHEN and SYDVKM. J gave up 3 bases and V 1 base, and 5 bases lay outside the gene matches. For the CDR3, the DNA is TGTGCCAGCAGTTTATTCGCGGGAGGAGGCTACAATGAGCAGTTCTTC. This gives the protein CASSLFAGGGYNEQFF.

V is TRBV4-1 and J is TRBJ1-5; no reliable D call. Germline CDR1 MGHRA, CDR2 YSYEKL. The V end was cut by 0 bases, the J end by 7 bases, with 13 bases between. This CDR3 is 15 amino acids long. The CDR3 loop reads CASSQDSDLGQPQHF. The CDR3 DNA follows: TGCGCCAGCAGCCAAGATTCCGATCTCGGGCAGCCCCAGCATTTT.

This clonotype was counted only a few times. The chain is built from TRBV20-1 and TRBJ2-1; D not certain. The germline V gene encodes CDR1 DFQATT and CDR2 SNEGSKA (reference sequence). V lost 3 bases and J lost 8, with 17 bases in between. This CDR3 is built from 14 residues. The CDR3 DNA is TGCAGTGCTAGGTCTCTTGGTCCCCCCCATGAGCAGTTCTTC. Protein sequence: CSARSLGPPHEQFF.